These 9 T cell receptor beta chains were sequenced from one sample in a study of T cell changes during pregnancy in multiple sclerosis. Produced via immunoSEQ multiplex PCR; TCRdb's table is partial and in-frame only. This table has some 60,000 clones, less than 95% appearing once. This specimen consisted of peripheral blood, obtained in the third trimester of pregnancy. These receptors all come from a female donor in good health, enrolled as a control in a pregnancy study.

This clone was observed a single time. The chain is built from TRBV19 and TRBJ1-2, with D unclear. There are 11 residues in the CDR3. Germline lookup yields CDR1 LNHDA and CDR2 SQIVND (reference sequence). V lost 10 bases, J lost 4 bases, and 10 bases lay in between. The CDR3 sequence: CATTDSYGYTF. The CDR3 DNA follows: TGTGCCACGACGGACTCCTATGGCTACACCTTC.

This sequence joins TRBV9 and TRBJ1-1, with D unclear. V lost 4 bases, J lost 4 bases, and 11 bases lay in between. Looked up from germline, CDR1 is SGDLS and CDR2 is YYNGEE. The CDR3 is 13 residues long. The DNA for the CDR3 is TGTGCCAGCAGCATCGGAGGGTCCACTGAAGCTTTCTTT. Translated: CASSIGGSTEAFF.

The chain links TRBV27 to TRBJ2-1; TRBD1 matches 7 bases. Germline CDR1 MNHEY, CDR2 SMNVEV (reference sequence). V shed 4 bases, J shed 3 bases, and the junction held 3 bases outside the gene matches. This CDR3 is built from 14 residues. The CDR3 spells CASSSRDSYNEQFF. Written as DNA, the CDR3 is TGTGCCAGCAGTTCCCGGGACAGCTACAATGAGCAGTTCTTC.

This clone was detected only once. This chain links TRBV5-8 with TRBJ1-2; the D is unclear. V dropped 3 bases and J dropped 6 bases, with 12 bases sitting between them. Germline V gives CDR1 SGHTS, CDR2 YDEGEE. This CDR3 comprises 13 residues. The CDR3 DNA follows: TGTGCCAGCAGCTCCGGAGGGTTGGATGGCTACACCTTC. This sequence encodes CASSSGGLDGYTF.

The chain has TRBV18 and TRBJ1-5, with TRBD1 as a possible D gene (5 bases). V lost 5 bases to trimming and J lost 1 base, with 15 bases between them. The CDR3 consists of 16 residues. Germline CDR1 is KGHSH and CDR2 is LQKENI. CDR3 region: CASSLQGSGSNQPQHF. The CDR3 DNA reads TGTGCCAGCTCATTGCAGGGTAGTGGGAGCAATCAGCCCCAGCATTTT.

The chain combines TRBV5-1 with TRBJ2-5; 9 bases line up with TRBD1. Germline CDR1 and CDR2: SGHRS and YFSETQ. The CDR3 sequence is 15 residues long. V shed 4 bases and J 5 bases; nucleotides not matched to a gene: 9. The CDR3 sequence is CASSPRGQGSETQYF. The CDR3, as DNA: TGCGCCAGCAGCCCCCGGGGACAGGGCTCGGAGACCCAGTACTTC.

This rearrangement joins TRBV10-3 to TRBJ1-1; D perhaps matches TRBD1 (5 bases). Germline V lookup: CDR1 ENHRY, CDR2 SYGVKD. The V end lost 6 bases, the J end lost 4 bases, and 15 bases lay between the germline ends. CDR3 length: 14 amino acids. The CDR3 loop is CAISPAEGSTEAFF. The CDR3 DNA reads TGTGCCATCAGCCCCGCGGAGGGGAGCACTGAAGCTTTCTTT.

CDR3 loop: CASKDRGLPEAFF. CDR3 in DNA: TGTGCCAGTAAGGACAGGGGGCTTCCTGAAGCTTTCTTT. V usage is TRBV19 and J usage is TRBJ1-1; 11 bases are a match to TRBD1. V shed 7 bases, J shed 6 bases, and the junction held 4 bases outside the gene matches. Germline CDR1 and CDR2: LNHDA and SQIVND (reference sequence). The CDR3 has 13 amino acids.

The rearrangement joins TRBV19 to TRBJ2-2, with 8 bases matching TRBD2. This CDR3 has 15 residues. V dropped 3 bases and J dropped 1; count of bases not matched to a gene: 1. The V gene's germline CDR1 is LNHDA and CDR2 SQIVND (reference sequence). CDR3 region: CASSIAGGNTGELFF. Here the CDR3 DNA reads TGTGCCAGTAGTATCGCGGGGGGGAACACCGGGGAGCTGTTTTTT.